This TCR beta chain was recovered during a study of cytomegalovirus exposure and HLA in healthy donors. Turning to the study itself: An early data release held 79 million or so unique TCRs from HLA-typed donors.

Germline trimming cut 6 bases from V and 1 base from J; bases unmatched to any gene: 11. The length of the CDR3 is 16 residues. Germline values: CDR1 SNHLY, CDR2 FYNNEI. Points from the study as a whole: A later analysis associated some 16,000 TCR beta sequences with HLA alleles at a 0.05 false discovery rate. It emerged from a later analysis that several of the most significant clusters appeared to be linked to common viral pathogens.

About this clone: As yet, its antigen is unknown.

The primer mix had 60 Vbeta and 13 Jbeta primers. Assay: immunoSEQ multiplex PCR; the TCRdb copy retains only in-frame clones and omits some. The table lists some 200,000 clones, 80% to 85% of them singletons. Sample: PBMCs. The V gene is TRBV2, the J gene TRBJ2-7, with TRBD1 matching over 8 bases. This clonotype was sampled from a woman under 40 in good health and CMV-seronegative. CDR3 sequence reads: CASREDREAPSYEQYF. CDR3 nucleotides: TGTGCCAGCAGAGAGGACAGGGAAGCTCCGTCCTACGAGCAGTACTTC.